The T cell receptor beta chain under discussion was sequenced for a study of siplizumab effects on memory and regulatory T cells. Using immunoSEQ multiplex PCR, the repertoire was profiled, and TCRdb retains in-frame clones only, with some absent. Of about 100,000 clones listed, 75% to 95% are singletons. The count of this clone is one. Its specificity is not known. Overall study results and limits: A naive or memory phenotype could not be assigned to roughly 80-97% of the proliferating CD4+ or CD8+ clones.

Trimming took 6 bases from V and 4 from J, leaving 13 bases between them. Germline values: CDR1 MNHEY, CDR2 SVGAGI. The CDR3 has 15 amino acids. The V gene is TRBV6-5, the J gene TRBJ2-6; D not certain. Sequenced input: CD4+ T cells sorted from blood. This clonotype originated in a human donor in good health. Some clones in this sample may be carry-over from other donors' samples. CDR3 coding DNA: TGTGCCAGCAGGCTTGACTTTGGCGGGGCCAACGTCCTGACTTTC. The encoded protein is CASRLDFGGANVLTF.